The 28 T cell receptor beta chains in this list originate from one sample, sequenced in a study of beta chain features in type 1 diabetes. The entirety of the isolated RNA underwent reverse transcription, so expressed TCRB transcripts were sequenced. The repertoire was sequenced with immunoSEQ multiplex PCR; TCRdb's copy has only in-frame clones and lacks some. The table has hundreds of thousands of clones, approximately 30% seen once; the top ten hold about 0.065%. Sample: naive CD4+ T cells from blood. Receptor source: a young man in good health.

The CDR3 sequence: CASTSGLATYEQYF. The CDR3 DNA reads as TGTGCCAGCACCTCGGGACTAGCGACCTACGAGCAGTACTTC. This chain uses TRBV25-1 with TRBJ2-7; 10 nucleotides match TRBD2. CDR3 length: 14 residues. Germline-derived CDR1 and CDR2 are MGHDK and SYGVNS. V was clipped by 7 bases and J by 2 bases; unmatched bases: 5.

The chain joins TRBV27 to TRBJ2-2; TRBD1 agrees at 7 bases. V lost 2 bases to trimming and J lost 6 bases; unmatched junction nucleotides: 6. CDR1 and CDR2 from the germline V gene are MNHEY and SMNVEV (reference sequence). This CDR3 is built from 15 residues. The CDR3 spells CASSLVQGLPGELFF. CDR3 nucleotides: TGTGCCAGCAGTTTAGTACAGGGGCTCCCCGGGGAGCTGTTTTTT.

This rearrangement joins TRBV4-2 to TRBJ2-7; D is possibly TRBD2 (6 bases). The CDR3 loop spans 13 amino acids. Trimming removed 0 bases at V and 6 bases at J, with 9 bases between. Germline V CDR1 and CDR2: LGHNA, YNFKEQ. The CDR3 loop reads CASSQDRLVEQYF. The CDR3 DNA is TGTGCCAGCAGCCAAGACCGACTAGTCGAGCAGTACTTC.

The genes are TRBV5-4 and TRBJ2-5, with a weak D call TRBD1 (6 bases). Trimming cost V 4 bases and J 2 bases, with 9 bases left between them. Germline CDR1 is SGHNT and CDR2 is YYREEE (reference sequence). This CDR3 has 13 residues. CDR3 bases: TGTGCCAGCAGCATAGACAGGCAAGAGACCCAGTACTTC. It encodes CASSIDRQETQYF.

This clone appeared a few times. At one boundary the junction diverges from the germline segment, which might be a read error. The V call is TRBV20-1, the J call TRBJ2-7; the D is unclear. The CDR3 has 11 residues. The V gene's germline CDR1 is DFQATT and CDR2 SNEGSKA (reference sequence). The CDR3 nucleotides read TGCAGTGCTACTAGAGAAGGTCGCTATCTCTTC. Translation gives CSATREGRYLF.

The chain carries TRBV9 and TRBJ2-1, with D tentatively TRBD2 (5 bases). Deletions cut 0 bases from V and 0 bases from J, with 13 bases between. This CDR3 region has 17 residues. Germline CDR1 SGDLS, CDR2 YYNGEE. The CDR3, as DNA: TGTGCCAGCAGCGTAGAAGGGAGCCGGAGCTCCTACAATGAGCAGTTCTTC. Its translation is CASSVEGSRSSYNEQFF.

This sequence joins TRBV2 and TRBJ1-3; TRBD1 matches 9 bases. Germline CDR1 and CDR2: SNHLY and FYNNEI. CDR3 size: 14 residues. J lost 4 bases, V lost 6 bases, and 4 bases had no gene match. The CDR3 loop reads CASRTGGRGNTIYF. The CDR3 DNA is TGTGCCAGCAGGACAGGGGGGAGAGGAAACACCATATATTTT.

This sequence joins TRBV9 and TRBJ2-2; D is undetermined. Germline V gene sequence: CDR1 SGDLS, CDR2 YYNGEE. V was pared by 0 bases and J by 2 bases, with 11 bases between. The CDR3 is 16 residues long. The CDR3 DNA follows: TGTGCCAGCAGCGTAGCGGCAGCTTCTAACACCGGGGAGCTGTTTTTT. Translation: CASSVAAASNTGELFF.

The J gene is TRBJ2-5, the V gene TRBV18, with a possible D match to TRBD2 (6 bases). Trimming stripped 3 bases from V and 7 bases from J, with 9 bases between. The CDR3 totals 12 residues. Germline CDR1 and CDR2: KGHSH and LQKENI. The chain's CDR3 is CASSPLGGTQYF. The CDR3 DNA sequence: TGTGCCAGCTCACCGCTCGGGGGGACCCAGTACTTC.

The CDR3 nucleotides read TGCAGCGGAATTCTAGCGGGAGGAGCAGATACGCAGTATTTT. Protein product: CSGILAGGADTQYF. The chain has TRBV29-1 and TRBJ2-3, with 11 bases fitting TRBD2. V trimming: 7 bases; J trimming: 4 bases; junction bases outside the gene matches: 7. This CDR3 contains 14 residues. Germline values: CDR1 SQVTM, CDR2 ANQGSEA.

The chain couples TRBV28 to TRBJ2-7, with TRBD1 identical over 8 bases. The CDR3 is made up of 14 amino acids. Germline CDR1 is MDHEN and CDR2 is SYDVKM. Trimming at V came to 6 bases and at J to 7 bases, leaving 11 bases not matched to a gene. In nucleotides, the CDR3 is TGTGCCAGCAGCCCGCCCGGGACAGGAAGAGAGCAGTACTTC. Translating gives CASSPPGTGREQYF.

The chain links TRBV30 to TRBJ2-5, with D perhaps TRBD1 (6 bases). V lost 4 bases, J lost 4 bases, and 16 bases lay in between. Germline V CDR1 and CDR2: GTSNPN, SVGIG (reference sequence). The CDR3 is made up of 14 amino acids. In nucleotides, the CDR3 is TGTGCCTGGACCGCGTGGGGGCCTGGAGAGACCCAGTACTTC. Translating it yields CAWTAWGPGETQYF.

This clone was counted once. Other DNA sequences in this sample translate to the same CDR3. The chain recombines TRBV29-1 with TRBJ2-5; D call uncertain. The CDR3 is made up of 13 amino acids. Trimming took 3 bases from V and 4 from J, leaving 12 bases between them. CDR1 SQVTM and CDR2 ANQGSEA come from the germline V gene. The CDR3 region has the DNA TGCAGCGTTGATTACGGTGTAATAGAGACCCAGTACTTC. Its protein product is CSVDYGVIETQYF.

The chain joins TRBV10-3 to TRBJ2-1; 10 positions match TRBD2. Germline CDR1 and CDR2: ENHRY and SYGVKD. Trimming took 2 bases from V and 1 from J; bases not matched to a gene: 5. The CDR3 consists of 17 residues. The CDR3 loop is CAISEGWTSGSYNEQFF. CDR3 sequence (DNA): TGTGCCATCAGTGAGGGGTGGACTAGCGGATCCTACAATGAGCAGTTCTTC.

This clone showed up just a few times. The chain combines TRBV5-1 with TRBJ2-7; D remains unclear. The ends were cut back, 1 base at V and 3 bases at J, with 11 bases in the middle. The germline V gene has CDR1 SGHRS and CDR2 YFSETQ. The CDR3 has 14 amino acids. Here the CDR3 DNA reads TGCGCCAGCAGCTTGTTCGTGGCCGGCTACGAGCAGTACTTC. Translating it yields CASSLFVAGYEQYF.

V usage is TRBV13 and J usage is TRBJ2-4; D unresolved. With 5 bases removed from V and 2 bases from J, the gap between germline ends came to 16 bases. The CDR3 runs to 16 residues. Germline V lookup: CDR1 PRHDT, CDR2 FYEKMQ (reference sequence). The CDR3 here is CASSARNLGTKNIQYF. The CDR3 DNA reads TGTGCCAGCAGCGCCAGAAACCTGGGGACCAAAAACATTCAGTACTTC.

The table lists this clone with a few counts. J is TRBJ2-2 and V is TRBV9; unclear D gene. The germline V gene has CDR1 SGDLS and CDR2 YYNGEE. The CDR3 length is 14 residues. Between the trimmed V and J ends, which lost 4 bases and 5 bases, there was a span of 12 bases. CDR3 sequence (DNA): TGTGCCAGCAGCCTAGGGATCCGAACCGGGGAGCTGTTTTTT. This translates into CASSLGIRTGELFF.

This clone turned up a few times. V gene TRBV6-5 combines with J gene TRBJ2-5, with 7 bases identical to TRBD1. This CDR3 has 13 amino acids. V dropped 5 bases and J dropped 3; count of bases not matched to a gene: 3. The germline gives CDR1 MNHEY, CDR2 SVGAGI. The CDR3 DNA reads TGTGCCAGCAGTGCCGGGACAGAAGAGACCCAGTACTTC. Protein sequence: CASSAGTEETQYF.

The rearrangement links TRBV5-1 to TRBJ1-2; 7 bases match TRBD1. The CDR3 covers 14 residues. Germline V gives CDR1 SGHRS, CDR2 YFSETQ. V lost 0 bases and J lost 4; bases outside the gene matches: 3. The CDR3 nucleotides are TGCGCCAGCAGCTTGGAAGGGACAGTCTATGGCTACACCTTC. It yields the protein CASSLEGTVYGYTF.

The gene calls are TRBV6-6 and TRBJ2-1; 7 bases are shared with TRBD1. The length of the CDR3 is 16 residues. Germline lookup yields CDR1 MNHNY and CDR2 SVGAGI (reference sequence). Losses at the gene ends were 6 bases for V and 7 bases for J; bases not matched to a gene: 15. CDR3 sequence reads: CASSRDAAGGGNEQFF. CDR3 coding DNA: TGTGCCAGCAGCCGCGATGCAGCAGGGGGTGGGAATGAGCAGTTCTTC.

This clone was seen a handful of times. The chain carries TRBV27 and TRBJ2-7, with 12 bases aligning to TRBD2. CDR1 MNHEY and CDR2 SMNVEV come from the germline V gene (reference sequence). The length of the CDR3 is 16 residues. J gave up 5 bases and V 2 bases, and 7 bases lay outside the gene matches. CDR3 in DNA: TGTGCCAGCAGTTTAATTAGGACTAGCGGGATCCACGAGCAGTACTTC. It encodes CASSLIRTSGIHEQYF.

The CDR3 protein is CASSAGQGNQPQHF. The CDR3 nucleotides are TGCGCCAGCAGCGCGGGACAGGGAAATCAGCCCCAGCATTTT. This chain uses TRBV23-1 with TRBJ1-5; 9 positions agree with TRBD1. TRBV23-1 is reported as an ORF; its role is uncertain. The V and J ends lost 6 bases and 4 bases, in that order; junction bases with no gene match: 4. CDR3 length: 14 residues.

The rearrangement uses TRBV29-1 and TRBJ1-4; D gene unclear. Trimming cost V 5 bases and J 8 bases, with 12 bases left between them. Germline V gene sequence: CDR1 SQVTM, CDR2 ANQGSEA. CDR3 length: 12 amino acids. CDR3 in DNA: TGCAGCGTTTGGCAGGAAGGAGAAAAACTGTTTTTT. Amino acid sequence: CSVWQEGEKLFF.

There are a few counts of this clone. The chain recombines TRBV30 with TRBJ2-1, with D possibly being TRBD2 (6 bases). Germline assignment: CDR1 GTSNPN and CDR2 SVGIG (reference sequence). V was pared by 4 bases and J by 1 base, with 8 bases between. This CDR3 has 13 residues. The CDR3: CAWNGGSYNEQFF. Here the CDR3 DNA reads TGTGCCTGGAACGGGGGTTCCTACAATGAGCAGTTCTTC.

The chain combines TRBV30 with TRBJ1-5, with 7 bases aligning to TRBD1. The CDR3 is 14 amino acids. CDR1 and CDR2 from the germline V gene are GTSNPN and SVGIG (reference sequence). V trimming: 2 bases; J trimming: 7 bases; junction bases outside the gene matches: 8. CDR3 in DNA: TGTGCCTGGAGTTGGGACAGCGTAACCCAGCCCCAGCATTTT. Amino acids: CAWSWDSVTQPQHF. Full variable domain (rest looked up from reference TRBV30 and TRBJ1-5): SQTIHQWPATLVQPVGSPLSLECTVEGTSNPNLYWYRQAAGRGLQLLFYSVGIGQISSEVPQNLSASRPQDRQFILSSKKLLLSDSGFYLCAWSWDSVTQPQHFGDGTRLSIL.

This sequence joins TRBV27 and TRBJ1-1; D unresolved. Between the trimmed V and J ends, which lost 6 bases and 0 bases, there was a span of 11 bases. The CDR3 runs 14 residues. Germline CDR1 reads MNHEY; CDR2 reads SMNVEV (reference sequence). In DNA form, the CDR3 reads TGTGCCAGCAGCTGGCGGGGTATGAACACTGAAGCTTTCTTT. This translates into CASSWRGMNTEAFF.

This clone was detected only a few times. This CDR3 is also generated by other DNA sequences in the sample. V is TRBV28 and J is TRBJ2-7; unclear D gene. This CDR3 spans 12 amino acids. Germline CDR1 MDHEN, CDR2 SYDVKM. The V end was cut by 2 bases, the J end by 4 bases, with 6 bases between. CDR3 DNA: TGTGCCAGCAGTTTAGCCAGGTACGAGCAGTACTTC. This sequence encodes CASSLARYEQYF.

In its sample, this clone was seen a few times. This chain links TRBV10-3 with TRBJ2-5; D not resolved. The CDR3 sequence is 13 residues long. V was shortened by 4 bases and J by 5 bases, with 11 bases between the two germline ends. The germline CDR1 and CDR2 sequences are ENHRY and SYGVKD. The CDR3 loop reads CAISGATRETQYF. The CDR3 DNA follows: TGTGCCATCAGTGGGGCTACCCGGGAGACCCAGTACTTC.